Below, 9 T cell receptor beta chains from the same sample are listed, as sequenced in a study of blood T cell repertoires in COVID-19. The repertoire was sequenced with immunoSEQ multiplex PCR; TCRdb's copy has only in-frame clones and lacks some. This sample carries around 200,000 clones, about 87% of them seen once, and the ten largest clones take less than 3.5%. Sequenced material: peripheral blood. These receptor sequences come from a man in his forties or fifties with active or convalescent COVID-19.

This sequence joins TRBV28 and TRBJ1-6; 8 bases fit TRBD1. Germline loops: CDR1 MDHEN, CDR2 SYDVKM. V trimming: 6 bases; J trimming: 7 bases; junction bases outside the gene matches: 8. This CDR3 has 15 amino acids. The CDR3 loop reads CASSWTGTLNSPLHF. The CDR3 DNA reads as TGTGCCAGCAGCTGGACAGGGACCCTCAATTCACCCCTCCACTTT.

This rearrangement joins TRBV5-4 to TRBJ1-1, with D uncertain. Per germline, CDR1 SGHNT and CDR2 YYREEE (reference sequence). Deletions cut 2 bases from V and 1 base from J, with 9 bases between. CDR3 size: 14 residues. This chain's CDR3 is CASSFGGRNTEAFF. CDR3 coding DNA: TGTGCCAGCAGCTTTGGCGGGAGGAACACTGAAGCTTTCTTT. The full variable domain, with the rest looked up from reference TRBV5-4 and TRBJ1-1, is ETGVTQSPTHLIKTRGQQVTLRCSSQSGHNTVSWYQQALGQGPQFIFQYYREEENGRGNFPPRFSGLQFPNYSSELNVNALELDDSALYLCASSFGGRNTEAFFGQGTRLTVV.

This clone has just one count. The gene calls are TRBV3-1 (or the pseudogene TRBV3-2) and TRBJ2-7; D gene uncertain. The CDR3 sequence is 12 residues long. V shed 4 bases and J shed 1 base, with 5 bases lying between them. Germline lookup yields CDR1 LGHDT and CDR2 YNNKEL (reference sequence). CDR3 coding DNA: TGTGCCAGCAGCCCTAAGTCCTACGAGCAGTACTTC. Translation gives CASSPKSYEQYF.

V gene TRBV2 combines with J gene TRBJ2-7; 8 positions agree with TRBD1. The J call could be wrong; TRBJ2-1 is a better fit for the DNA end. CDR3 length equals 15 residues. Germline V CDR1 and CDR2: SNHLY, FYNNEI. The CDR3 region is CASSDPDRGRVDQFF. CDR3 sequence (DNA): TGTGCCAGCAGTGACCCCGACAGGGGACGGGTTGATCAGTTCTTC.

The V call is TRBV27, the J call TRBJ1-1, with 11 nucleotides matching TRBD1. Losses at the gene ends were 2 bases for V and 5 bases for J; bases not matched to a gene: 7. CDR3 length equals 16 residues. CDR1 and CDR2 (germline): MNHEY, SMNVEV (reference sequence). CDR3 region: CASSLAGTGGKTEAFF. In DNA, the CDR3 is TGTGCCAGCAGTTTAGCGGGGACAGGGGGTAAAACTGAAGCTTTCTTT.

This clone was observed once. V and J are TRBV4-2 and TRBJ1-2; 7 bases are shared with TRBD1. This CDR3 region has 16 residues. The V gene end was trimmed by 0 bases and the J gene end by 7 bases; junction bases not matched to a gene: 11. Germline CDR1 is LGHNA and CDR2 is YNFKEQ. CDR3 loop: CASSQDGGGDAGGYTF. DNA for the CDR3: TGTGCCAGCAGCCAAGATGGAGGGGGCGATGCTGGTGGCTACACCTTC.

This clone has only one observation. V and J are TRBV11-3 and TRBJ1-1; 10 nucleotides match TRBD1. Germline-derived CDR1 and CDR2 are SGHNT and YENEEA. The J segment lost 6 bases and the V segment lost 2 bases, leaving 15 bases of the junction unmatched. This CDR3 has 18 residues. The CDR3 nucleotides are TGTGCCAGCAGCTTATTCCCGGGGGACAGGGGAGGTAGCGCTGAAGCTTTCTTT. It encodes CASSLFPGDRGGSAEAFF.

This chain links TRBV24-1 with TRBJ1-2; maybe TRBD1 (6 bases). The V gene lost 5 bases and the J gene lost 11 bases, with 17 bases spanning the gap. Germline V lookup: CDR1 KGHDR, CDR2 SFDVKD. This CDR3 region has 13 residues. The CDR3 here is CATSVGQGTQYTF. CDR3 coding DNA: TGTGCCACCAGTGTAGGTCAGGGGACGCAGTACACCTTC.

This clone was seen only a few times. The chain links TRBV6-1 to TRBJ1-4; the D gene is possibly TRBD1 (5 bases). The germline CDR1 and CDR2 sequences are MNHNS and SASEGT. Between the trimmed V and J ends, which lost 3 bases and 8 bases, there was a span of 13 bases. This CDR3 spans 14 amino acids. CDR3 protein: CASSEGGVSEKLFF. The CDR3, as DNA: TGTGCCAGCAGTGAGGGGGGTGTATCGGAAAAACTGTTTTTT.